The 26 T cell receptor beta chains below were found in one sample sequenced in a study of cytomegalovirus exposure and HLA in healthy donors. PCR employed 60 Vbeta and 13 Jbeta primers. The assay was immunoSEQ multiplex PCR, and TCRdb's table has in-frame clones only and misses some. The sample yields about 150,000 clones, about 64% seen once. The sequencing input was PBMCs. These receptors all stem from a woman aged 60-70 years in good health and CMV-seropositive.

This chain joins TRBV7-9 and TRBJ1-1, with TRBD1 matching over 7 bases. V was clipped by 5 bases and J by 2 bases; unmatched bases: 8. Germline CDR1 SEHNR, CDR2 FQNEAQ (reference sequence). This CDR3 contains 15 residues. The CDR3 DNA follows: TGTGCCAGCAGCCGATTAGAGGGGGCTAACACTGAAGCTTTCTTT. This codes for CASSRLEGANTEAFF. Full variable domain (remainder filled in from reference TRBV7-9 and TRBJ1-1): DTGVSQNPRHKITKRGQNVTFRCDPISEHNRLYWYRQTLGQGPEFLTYFQNEAQLEKSRLLSDRFSAERPKGSFSTLEIQRTEQGDSAMYLCASSRLEGANTEAFFGQGTRLTVV.

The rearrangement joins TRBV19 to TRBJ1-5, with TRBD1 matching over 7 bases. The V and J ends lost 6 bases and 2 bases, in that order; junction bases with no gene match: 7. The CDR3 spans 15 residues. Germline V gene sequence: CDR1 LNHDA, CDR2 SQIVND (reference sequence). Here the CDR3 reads CASSRDRVGNQPQHF. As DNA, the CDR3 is TGTGCCAGTAGCCGAGACAGGGTGGGCAATCAGCCCCAGCATTTT.

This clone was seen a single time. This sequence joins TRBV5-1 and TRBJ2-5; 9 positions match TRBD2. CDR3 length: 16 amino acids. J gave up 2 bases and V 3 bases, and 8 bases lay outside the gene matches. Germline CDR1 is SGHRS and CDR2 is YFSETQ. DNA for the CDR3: TGCGCCAGCAGCTCCGGGACTAGCAGAATGCAAGAGACCCAGTACTTC. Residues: CASSSGTSRMQETQYF.

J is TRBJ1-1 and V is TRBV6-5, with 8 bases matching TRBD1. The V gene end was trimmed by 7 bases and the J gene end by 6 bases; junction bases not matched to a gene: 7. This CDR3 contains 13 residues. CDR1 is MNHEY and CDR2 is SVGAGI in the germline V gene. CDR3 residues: CASTGQGGAEAFF. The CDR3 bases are TGTGCCAGCACCGGACAGGGTGGCGCTGAAGCTTTCTTT.

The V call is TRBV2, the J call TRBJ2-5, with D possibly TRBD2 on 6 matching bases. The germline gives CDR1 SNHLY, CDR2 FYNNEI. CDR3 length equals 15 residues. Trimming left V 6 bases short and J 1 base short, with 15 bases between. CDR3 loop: CASSGDRGGQETQYF. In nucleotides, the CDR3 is TGTGCCAGCAGCGGGGACCGGGGAGGCCAAGAGACCCAGTACTTC.

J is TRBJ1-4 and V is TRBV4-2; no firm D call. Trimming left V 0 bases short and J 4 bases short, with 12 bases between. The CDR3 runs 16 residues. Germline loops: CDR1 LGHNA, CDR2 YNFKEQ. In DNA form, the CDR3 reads TGTGCCAGCAGCCAAGAGAGGGTCCTGAATAATGAAAAACTGTTTTTT. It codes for CASSQERVLNNEKLFF.

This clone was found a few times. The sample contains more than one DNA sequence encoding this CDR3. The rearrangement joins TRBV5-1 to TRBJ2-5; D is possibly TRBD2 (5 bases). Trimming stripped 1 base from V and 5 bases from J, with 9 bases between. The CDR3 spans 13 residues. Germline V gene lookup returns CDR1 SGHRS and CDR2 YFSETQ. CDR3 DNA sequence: TGCGCCAGCAGCTTGCTGGGCGGGGAGACCCAGTACTTC. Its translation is CASSLLGGETQYF.

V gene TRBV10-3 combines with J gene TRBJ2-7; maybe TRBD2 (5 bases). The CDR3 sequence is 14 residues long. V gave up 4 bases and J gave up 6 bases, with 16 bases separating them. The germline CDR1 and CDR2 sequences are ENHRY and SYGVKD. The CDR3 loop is CAISAGPRAGEQYF. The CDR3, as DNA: TGTGCCATCAGTGCTGGGCCGAGGGCTGGCGAGCAGTACTTC.

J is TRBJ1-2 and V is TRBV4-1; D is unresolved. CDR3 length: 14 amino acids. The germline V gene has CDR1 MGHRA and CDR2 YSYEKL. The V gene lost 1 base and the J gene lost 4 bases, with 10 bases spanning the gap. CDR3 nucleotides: TGCGCCAGCAGCCAAGGCCCAGGCTCCTATGGCTACACCTTC. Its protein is CASSQGPGSYGYTF.

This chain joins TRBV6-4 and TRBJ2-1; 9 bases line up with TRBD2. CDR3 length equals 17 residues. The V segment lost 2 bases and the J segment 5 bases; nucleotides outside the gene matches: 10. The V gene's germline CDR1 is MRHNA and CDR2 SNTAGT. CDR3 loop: CASSDPRLAGINNEQFF. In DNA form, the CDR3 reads TGTGCCAGCAGTGACCCACGGCTAGCGGGAATAAACAATGAGCAGTTCTTC.

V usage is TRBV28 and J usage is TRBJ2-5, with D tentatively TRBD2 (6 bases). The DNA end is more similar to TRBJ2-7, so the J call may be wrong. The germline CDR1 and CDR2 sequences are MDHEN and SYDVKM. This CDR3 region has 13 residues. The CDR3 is CASSLDGLSEQYF. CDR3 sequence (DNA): TGTGCCAGCAGTTTAGACGGACTATCCGAGCAGTACTTC.

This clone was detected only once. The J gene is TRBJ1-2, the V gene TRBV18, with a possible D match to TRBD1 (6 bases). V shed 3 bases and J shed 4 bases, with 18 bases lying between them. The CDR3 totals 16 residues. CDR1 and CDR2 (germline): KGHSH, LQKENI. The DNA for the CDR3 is TGTGCCAGCTCACCGGGGGGGGCGACAGCTGTCTATGGCTACACCTTC. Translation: CASSPGGATAVYGYTF.

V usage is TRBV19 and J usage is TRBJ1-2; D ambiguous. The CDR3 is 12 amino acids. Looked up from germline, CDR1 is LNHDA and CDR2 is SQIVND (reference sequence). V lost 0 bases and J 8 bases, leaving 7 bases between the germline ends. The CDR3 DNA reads TGTGCCAGTAGTATAGATATCGGGGGCTACACCTTC. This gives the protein CASSIDIGGYTF.

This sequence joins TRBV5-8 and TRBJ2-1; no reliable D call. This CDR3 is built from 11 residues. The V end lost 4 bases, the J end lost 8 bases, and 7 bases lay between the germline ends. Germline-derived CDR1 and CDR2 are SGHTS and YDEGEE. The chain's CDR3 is CASSVLDEQFF. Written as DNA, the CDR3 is TGTGCCAGCAGCGTGCTAGATGAGCAGTTCTTC.

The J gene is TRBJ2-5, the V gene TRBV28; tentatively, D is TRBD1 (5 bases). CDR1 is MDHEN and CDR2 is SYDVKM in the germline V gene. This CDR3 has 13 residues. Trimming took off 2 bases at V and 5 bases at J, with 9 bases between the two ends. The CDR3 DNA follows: TGTGCCAGCAGTTTAAGGAACAGGGAGACCCAGTACTTC. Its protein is CASSLRNRETQYF.

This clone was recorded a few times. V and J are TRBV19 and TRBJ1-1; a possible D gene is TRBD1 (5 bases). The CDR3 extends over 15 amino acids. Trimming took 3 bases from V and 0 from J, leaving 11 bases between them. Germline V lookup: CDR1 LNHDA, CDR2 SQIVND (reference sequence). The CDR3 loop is CASSMNAGVNTEAFF. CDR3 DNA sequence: TGTGCCAGTAGTATGAATGCGGGGGTGAACACTGAAGCTTTCTTT.

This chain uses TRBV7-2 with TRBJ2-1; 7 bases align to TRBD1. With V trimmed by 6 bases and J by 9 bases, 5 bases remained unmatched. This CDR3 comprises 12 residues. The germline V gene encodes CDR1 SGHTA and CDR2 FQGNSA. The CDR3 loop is CASSYRGGEQFF. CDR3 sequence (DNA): TGTGCCAGCAGTTACAGGGGCGGTGAGCAGTTCTTC.

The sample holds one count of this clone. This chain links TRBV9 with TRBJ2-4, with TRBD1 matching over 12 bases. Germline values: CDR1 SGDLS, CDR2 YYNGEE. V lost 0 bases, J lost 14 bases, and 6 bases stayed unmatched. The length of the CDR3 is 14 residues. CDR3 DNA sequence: TGTGCCAGCAGCGTAGGTGGGACAGGGGGCCGAGAGTACTTC. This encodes CASSVGGTGGREYF.

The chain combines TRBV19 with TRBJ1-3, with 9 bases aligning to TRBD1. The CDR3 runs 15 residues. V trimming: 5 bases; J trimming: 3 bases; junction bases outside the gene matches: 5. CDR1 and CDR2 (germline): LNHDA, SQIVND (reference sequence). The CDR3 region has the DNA TGTGCCAGTAGTCCGGGACAGGGAGTTGGAAACACCATATATTTT. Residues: CASSPGQGVGNTIYF.

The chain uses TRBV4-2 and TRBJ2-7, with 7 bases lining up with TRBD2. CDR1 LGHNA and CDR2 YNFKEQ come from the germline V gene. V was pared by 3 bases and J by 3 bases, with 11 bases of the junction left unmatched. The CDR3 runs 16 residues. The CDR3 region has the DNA TGTGCCAGCAGCCATGGGACCCGGCGGGAGAGCTACGAGCAGTACTTC. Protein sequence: CASSHGTRRESYEQYF.

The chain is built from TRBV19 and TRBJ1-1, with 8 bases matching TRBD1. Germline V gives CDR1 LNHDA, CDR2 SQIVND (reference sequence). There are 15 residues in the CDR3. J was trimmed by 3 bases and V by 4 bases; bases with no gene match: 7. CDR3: CASSTQGAVYTEAFF. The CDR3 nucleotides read TGTGCCAGTAGTACGCAGGGGGCCGTGTACACTGAAGCTTTCTTT.

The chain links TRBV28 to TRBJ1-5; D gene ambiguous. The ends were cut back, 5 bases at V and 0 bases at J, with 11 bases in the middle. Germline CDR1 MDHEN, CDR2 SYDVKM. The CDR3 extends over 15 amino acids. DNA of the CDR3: TGTGCCAGCAGTCTCCCAGAAATTAGCAATCAGCCCCAGCATTTT. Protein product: CASSLPEISNQPQHF.

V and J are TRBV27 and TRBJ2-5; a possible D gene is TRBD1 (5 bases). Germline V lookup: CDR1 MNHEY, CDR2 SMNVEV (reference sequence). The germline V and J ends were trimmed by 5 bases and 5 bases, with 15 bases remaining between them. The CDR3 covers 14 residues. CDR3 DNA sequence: TGTGCCAGCAGTATGGCAGGGTTGGGGGAGACCCAGTACTTC. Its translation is CASSMAGLGETQYF.

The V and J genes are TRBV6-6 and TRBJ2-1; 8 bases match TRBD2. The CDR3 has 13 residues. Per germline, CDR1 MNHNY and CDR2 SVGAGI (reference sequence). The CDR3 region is CVAGLAKTNEQFF. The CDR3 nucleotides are TGTGTGGCCGGACTAGCTAAGACCAATGAGCAGTTCTTC.

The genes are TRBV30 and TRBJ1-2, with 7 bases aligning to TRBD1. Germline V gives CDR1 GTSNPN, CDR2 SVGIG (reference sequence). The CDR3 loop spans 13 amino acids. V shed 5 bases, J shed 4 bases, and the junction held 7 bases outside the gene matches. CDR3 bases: TGTGCCTGGTCTTCCGGGACAGTCTATGGCTACACCTTC. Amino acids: CAWSSGTVYGYTF.

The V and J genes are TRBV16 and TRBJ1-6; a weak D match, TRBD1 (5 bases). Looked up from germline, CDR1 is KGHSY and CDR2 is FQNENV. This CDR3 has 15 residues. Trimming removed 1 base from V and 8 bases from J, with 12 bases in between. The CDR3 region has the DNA TGTGCCAGCAGCCAATACTCAGGGTGGGATTCACCCCTCCACTTT. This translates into CASSQYSGWDSPLHF. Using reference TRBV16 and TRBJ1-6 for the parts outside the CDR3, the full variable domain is GEEVAQTPKHLVRGEGQKAKLYCAPIKGHSYVFWYQQVLKNEFKFLISFQNENVFDETGMPKERFSAKCLPNSPCSLEIQATKLEDSAVYFCASSQYSGWDSPLHFGNGTRLTVT.